A single sample is the source of the 5 T cell receptor beta chains below, sequenced in a study of response to subunit inactivated influenza vaccine. MiXCR, applied by TCRdb to the RT-PCR reads, yields one record per CDR3 protein. The repertoire holds around 520,000 distinct CDR3 sequences, with approximately 12% as singletons. The sequences come from PBMCs from blood, collected on the day of vaccination. These receptors were obtained from a man in his fifties who received an inactivated influenza vaccine.

This clonotype was found a few times. The J gene is TRBJ2-7, the V gene TRBV10-3, with D perhaps TRBD2 (5 bases). Germline V lookup: CDR1 ENHRY, CDR2 SYGVKD. The CDR3 runs to 12 residues. V dropped 3 bases and J dropped 3 bases, with 6 bases sitting between them. The DNA of the CDR3 is TGTGCCATCAGTGAACGGGGCTACGAGCAGTACTTC. This gives the protein CAISERGYEQYF.

The chain's CDR3 is CASSLELRGYTF. Written as DNA, the CDR3 is TGTGCCAGCAGCTTAGAGCTGAGGGGCTACACCTTC. V gene TRBV7-9 combines with J gene TRBJ1-2; no definite D call. This CDR3 has 12 amino acids. CDR1 is SEHNR, CDR2 FQNEAQ, per germline (reference sequence). The ends were cut back, 1 base at V and 8 bases at J, with 8 bases in the middle.

This clonotype was observed a few times. The chain employs TRBV11-2 and TRBJ2-5, with 7 positions matching TRBD1. The CDR3 length is 12 residues. The germline V gene encodes CDR1 SGHAT and CDR2 FQNNGV. V trimming: 1 base; J trimming: 9 bases; junction bases outside the gene matches: 2. As DNA, the CDR3 is TGTGCCAGCAGCTTAGGGGACAGTTCCCAGTACTTC. Translating it yields CASSLGDSSQYF.

This clonotype was observed a handful of times. This sequence joins TRBV28 and TRBJ2-7; 13 bases fit TRBD2. There are 14 residues in the CDR3. With V trimmed by 7 bases and J by 5 bases, 5 bases remained unmatched. Germline V CDR1 and CDR2: MDHEN, SYDVKM. The DNA of the CDR3 is TGTGCCAGCATGCCGGGACTAGCGGGAAACGAGCAGTACTTC. As protein: CASMPGLAGNEQYF.

In this sample, this clonotype turned up a few times. The chain combines TRBV9 with TRBJ2-7; D remains ambiguous. Germline CDR1 reads SGDLS; CDR2 reads YYNGEE. The CDR3 contains 13 residues. V was shortened by 0 bases and J by 2 bases, with 6 bases between the two germline ends. The CDR3 sequence: CASSVDEAYEQYF. CDR3 nucleotides: TGTGCCAGCAGCGTAGACGAAGCCTACGAGCAGTACTTC.